This TCR beta chain comes out of a study of T cell changes during pregnancy in multiple sclerosis. Germline assignment: CDR1 MDHEN and CDR2 SYDVKM. The CDR3 extends over 11 amino acids. V lost 5 bases to trimming and J lost 4 bases, with 5 bases between them. Some clones are missing from TCRdb's copy, which holds only in-frame ones; the method was immunoSEQ multiplex PCR. The sample gives 65,000 to 75,000 clones, roughly 92% of which show up once; around 3.5% is in the top ten. This sequence joins TRBV28 and TRBJ1-2; the D is unclear. This sequence originates from a female donor in good health, enrolled as a control in a pregnancy study. The input for sequencing was peripheral blood, taken after pregnancy. The DNA of the CDR3 is TGTGCCAGCAGTCGGAGCTATGGCTACACCTTC. It specifies CASSRSYGYTF.